A selection of T cell receptor beta chains follows, all from one sample in a study of blood T cell repertoires in COVID-19. Clones were sequenced by immunoSEQ multiplex PCR, and TCRdb holds only the in-frame ones, with some missing. The table lists about 97,000 clones, over 75% of them singletons. Input material: peripheral blood. These receptors were taken from a man aged 60 to 75 with acute or convalescent COVID-19. The CDR3 runs from the conserved cysteine through the conserved F or W. The D gene is left open where the match is weak. Only some rows state a clone size, as once, few, many or a class for expanded clones.

cdr3_aa cdr3_nt j_call v_call clone_size d_call
CASSIDKRGGWETQYF TGTGCCAGTAGTATAGATAAGCGGGGGGGCTGGGAGACCCAGTACTTC TRBJ2-5 TRBV19 NA TRBD2
CASSPSRDGYTF TGTGCCAGCTCACCAAGCAGGGATGGCTACACCTTC TRBJ1-2 TRBV18 NA NA
CASSRGQGATNEKLFF TGTGCCAGCTCACGGGGACAGGGGGCGACTAATGAAAAACTGTTTTTT TRBJ1-4 TRBV18 NA TRBD1
CASSYSATANSYGYTF TGTGCCAGCAGTTACTCGGCGACAGCAAACTCCTATGGCTACACCTTC TRBJ1-2 TRBV6-5 NA NA
CASIEQGAIGTTEAFF TGTGCCAGCATCGAACAGGGGGCAATTGGGACCACTGAAGCTTTCTTT TRBJ1-1 TRBV2 NA TRBD1
CASSSYGDRGQETQYF TGTGCCAGCAGTTCGTACGGGGACAGGGGACAAGAGACCCAGTACTTC TRBJ2-5 TRBV6-5 NA TRBD1
CASSVGANTEAFF TGCGCCAGCAGTGTCGGTGCGAACACTGAAGCTTTCTTT TRBJ1-1 TRBV10-1 NA NA
CASSFRRGVTEAFF TGTGCCAGCAGCTTTCGCAGGGGGGTTACTGAAGCTTTCTTT TRBJ1-1 TRBV5-6 NA TRBD1
CASAAGGRHYGYTF TGTGCCAGCGCTGCGGGGGGCAGACACTATGGCTACACCTTC TRBJ1-2 TRBV2 NA NA
CASSLWRSQPQHF TGTGCCAGCAGTTTATGGAGGAGTCAGCCCCAGCATTTT TRBJ1-5 TRBV6-5 NA NA
CASSPSSQGAETQYF TGTGCCAGCTCACCGTCAAGCCAGGGGGCAGAGACCCAGTACTTC TRBJ2-5 TRBV18 NA TRBD1
CASSPSGTGDGYTF TGTGCCAGCAGCCCCTCCGGGACAGGGGATGGCTACACCTTC TRBJ1-2 TRBV7-9 NA TRBD1
CASSTSRDSGNTIYF TGTGCCAGCAGCACAAGCCGGGACTCTGGAAACACCATATATTTT TRBJ1-3 TRBV9 once NA
CASSLGGGHKDGYTF TGTGCCAGCAGCTTAGGGGGAGGGCATAAAGATGGCTACACCTTC TRBJ1-2 TRBV7-9 few NA
CASSQTIGQGEAFF TGTGCCAGCTCACAAACGATCGGACAGGGTGAAGCTTTCTTT TRBJ1-1 TRBV18 NA TRBD1
CASSSAGTGNYGYTF TGTGCCAGCTCTTCAGCCGGGACAGGGAACTATGGCTACACCTTC TRBJ1-2 TRBV18 NA TRBD1
CASSSQGAGYGYTF TGCGCCAGCAGCTCACAGGGGGCGGGCTATGGCTACACCTTC TRBJ1-2 TRBV5-1 NA TRBD1
CASSLVALAGGYNEQFF TGTGCCAGCAGCTTAGTAGCACTAGCGGGGGGATACAATGAGCAGTTCTTC TRBJ2-1 TRBV7-2 NA TRBD2
CASSIEGVSNQPQHF TGTGCCAGTAGTATAGAAGGGGTTAGCAATCAGCCCCAGCATTTT TRBJ1-5 TRBV19 once NA
CASSPTGGGNSPLHF TGTGCCAGTAGTCCCACAGGGGGTGGTAATTCACCCCTCCACTTT TRBJ1-6 TRBV19 NA TRBD1
CASSQGRGEYNEQFF TGTGCCAGCAGCCAGGGACGGGGGGAGTACAATGAGCAGTTCTTC TRBJ2-1 TRBV3-1/TRBV3-2 NA TRBD2
CASSNPGTEAFF TGTGCCAGCAGTAACCCGGGAACTGAAGCTTTCTTT TRBJ1-1 TRBV6-5 NA NA